These 9 T cell receptor beta chains were sequenced from one sample in a study of blood T cell repertoires in COVID-19. Clones were sequenced by immunoSEQ multiplex PCR, and TCRdb holds only the in-frame ones, with some missing. This repertoire shows some 230,000 clones, about nine tenths found once; its top ten account for around 2%. Sequencing was done on a sample of peripheral blood. These receptors were taken from a man between 25 and 39 years old who had recovered from COVID-19.

This chain joins TRBV4-2 and TRBJ1-6, with TRBD1 as a possible D gene (5 bases). This CDR3 is built from 15 residues. Per the germline V gene, CDR1 is LGHNA and CDR2 is YNFKEQ. With 1 base removed from V and 7 bases from J, the gap between germline ends came to 11 bases. The CDR3: CASSQVWGVNSPLHF. The CDR3 DNA reads TGTGCCAGCAGCCAAGTTTGGGGGGTGAATTCACCCCTCCACTTT.

The chain is built from TRBV11-2 and TRBJ1-2; TRBD1 aligns across 9 bases. V lost 3 bases and J lost 5; bases outside the gene matches: 7. Germline V lookup: CDR1 SGHAT, CDR2 FQNNGV. The CDR3 runs to 15 residues. CDR3 bases: TGTGCCAGCAGCTTGGGTACGGGACAGGGATATGGCTACACCTTC. Residues: CASSLGTGQGYGYTF.

The chain carries TRBV10-3 and TRBJ1-2, with D hard to call. V was pared by 0 bases and J by 4 bases, with 6 bases between. CDR3 size: 13 residues. Germline V lookup: CDR1 ENHRY, CDR2 SYGVKD. CDR3 loop: CAISESNSYGYTF. For the CDR3, the DNA is TGTGCCATCAGTGAGTCAAACTCCTATGGCTACACCTTC.

This clone occurred once. V usage is TRBV5-1 and J usage is TRBJ1-5; 7 bases map to TRBD1. CDR1 and CDR2 from the germline V gene are SGHRS and YFSETQ. The ends lost 9 bases at V and 0 bases at J; junction bases unmatched: 15. This CDR3 has 17 residues. CDR3 nucleotide sequence: TGCGCCACCCGGGCGCGCGACAGGGTTGATAGCAATCAGCCCCAGCATTTT. Residues: CATRARDRVDSNQPQHF. Based on the CDR3 plus reference TRBV5-1 and TRBJ1-5, the full variable domain is KAGVTQTPRYLIKTRGQQVTLSCSPISGHRSVSWYQQTPGQGLQFLFEYFSETQRNKGNFPGRFSGRQFSNSRSEMNVSTLELGDSALYLCATRARDRVDSNQPQHFGDGTRLSIL.

This clone came up a few times. The rearrangement uses TRBV27 and TRBJ2-7; D possibly corresponds to TRBD2 (6 bases). The length of the CDR3 is 15 residues. Germline V gives CDR1 MNHEY, CDR2 SMNVEV (reference sequence). V shed 5 bases and J shed 3 bases, with 17 bases lying between them. Here the CDR3 reads CASSPYGGTYYEQYF. In DNA, the CDR3 is TGTGCCAGCAGTCCATATGGGGGGACCTACTACGAGCAGTACTTC.

The V call is TRBV28, the J call TRBJ1-5, with D tentatively TRBD1 (6 bases). Per germline, CDR1 MDHEN and CDR2 SYDVKM. This CDR3 contains 15 residues. V shed 5 bases and J shed 3 bases, with 14 bases lying between them. CDR3 bases: TGTGCCAGCAGTCTTGCTCCGGGACACAATCAGCCCCAGCATTTT. Protein: CASSLAPGHNQPQHF. The variable domain in full, with the rest retrieved from reference TRBV28 and TRBJ1-5, is DVKVTQSSRYLVKRTGEKVFLECVQDMDHENMFWYRQDPGLGLRLIYFSYDVKMKEKGDIPEGYSVSREKKERFSLILESASTNQTSMYLCASSLAPGHNQPQHFGDGTRLSIL.

The genes are TRBV11-3 and TRBJ2-3; D uncertain. V was shortened by 0 bases and J by 2 bases, with 6 bases between the two germline ends. The CDR3 length is 14 residues. From germline, CDR1 is SGHNT and CDR2 YENEEA. CDR3 nucleotide sequence: TGTGCCAGCAGCTTAGATCAGGTCACAGATACGCAGTATTTT. Translating it yields CASSLDQVTDTQYF.

The rearrangement joins TRBV20-1 to TRBJ1-1, with D unresolved. The V and J ends lost 3 bases and 0 bases respectively, with 11 bases between them. Germline-derived CDR1 and CDR2 are DFQATT and SNEGSKA (reference sequence). This CDR3 has 14 amino acids. CDR3 DNA sequence: TGCAGTGCTAGTGTCCGGGGATTGAACACTGAAGCTTTCTTT. Translating it yields CSASVRGLNTEAFF.

The rearrangement joins TRBV6-2 or TRBV6-3 to TRBJ1-3; D uncertain. The germline V gene has CDR1 MNHEY and CDR2 SVGEGT. CDR3 length equals 15 residues. The V gene lost 6 bases and the J gene lost 9 bases, with 21 bases spanning the gap. CDR3 loop: CASSPTSLGSSTIYF. The CDR3, as DNA: TGTGCCAGCAGCCCCACATCGTTGGGCAGCAGCACCATATATTTT.